The sequence of this T cell receptor beta chain was determined in a study of monozygotic twins with inflammatory bowel disease (dated by TCRdb to the late 2010s). Regarding the study in general: In total, approximately 30 monozygotic twin pairs made up the full study: 19 Danish pairs, all IBD-discordant, plus nine German pairs, of which four were IBD-concordant and five were IBD-discordant. Disease-associated traits were sought mainly through comparisons between IBD patients and their genetically identical healthy co-twins within discordant pairs. Each individual had, on average, about 151 000 unique TCRalpha sequences and 181 000 unique TCRbeta sequences available for analysis. Study-wide findings and limitations: Repertoire similarity did not differ between concordant and discordant twins, which could be due to limited statistical power. Differing immunosuppressive treatments among patients may have added background noise and inter-individual variability to the repertoires. The results gave no support for a single strong signal or clonotype linked to IBD. A decrease in TCRbeta repertoire diversity, as measured by inverse Simpson index, was observed in IBD patients compared with their healthy co-twins. The analysis was unable to tell different T cell subtypes apart. Compared with healthy twins, IBD patients had fewer clonotypes in common with other individuals, a difference most pronounced in patients showing signs of disease activity.

Worth noting for this clonotype: No antigen is known for it.

Library generation was performed with 5' RACE. For each TCR library, roughly 3,600 ng of total RNA was used. cDNA was synthesized with SMARTScribe reverse transcriptase in eight separate reactions per sample. During cDNA synthesis, unique molecular identifiers containing a 6-nucleotide sample barcode were introduced by template switching. TCRalpha and TCRbeta cDNA was amplified in two nested PCRs of approximately 17 and 9 cycles, and bead purification was carried out after each PCR. Before amplification, the cDNA was treated with uracil DNA-glycosylase and purified using the QIAquick PCR purification kit. The second PCR was the step at which Illumina TruSeq-compatible adapters and sample-specific barcodes were added. Library quality and concentration were checked on TapeStation and Qubit, and libraries were pooled at 4.5 to 5.5 ng each. Sequencing of the pooled libraries was done on an Illumina HiSeq2500 single-index Rapid Run using custom sequencing primers and 2 x 100 bp reads. Per the original workflow: MiGEC version 1.2.6 was used for UMI-based consensus assembly to correct PCR and sequencing errors. MiXCR version 2.1.1 handled V(D)J alignment, clonotype assembly and CDR3 extraction. Normalisation of gene usage, clonotype sharing and MAIT/NKT TCR abundance was achieved by analysing the top 1000, 10 000 and 20 000 clonotypes per sample. After downsampling to 27 000 UMIs, diversity was calculated as the inverse Simpson index using the vegan R package. Paired Mann-Whitney U tests on discordant twin pairs were used, with Benjamini-Hochberg multiple-testing correction. TCRdb reprocessed the reads and assigns one entry to each CDR3 protein sequence, leaving out DNA. The V and J calls come from TCRdb's annotation, not from the publication. This sample's table lists some 170,000 distinct CDR3 sequences. The top ten constitute about 2.7% of the sample.

From each donor, a roughly 2.5 ml peripheral blood sample was collected into PAXgene tubes and stored at -80 degrees C. Total RNA was isolated from whole blood with the PAXgene blood miRNA kit on an automated QIAcube, without T cell sorting. Peripheral blood from monozygotic twin pairs concordant or discordant for inflammatory bowel disease was subjected to deep TCRalpha and TCRbeta repertoire profiling with unique molecular barcoding. Smoking habits were recorded for all twin pairs, and individuals were classified as current, former or never smokers. The germline V gene yields MDHEN for CDR1 and SYDVKM for CDR2. Spanning cysteine to phenylalanine, the CDR3 consists of 16 amino acids. The coding DNA is unavailable.

This sequence was found in a human donor with ulcerative colitis or Crohn's disease, or a healthy co-twin of an affected twin (not recorded which). Input material: blood. The chain employs TRBV28 and TRBJ2-1; TCRdb outputs TRBD2, but without DNA this stays unchecked. The CDR3 corresponds to CASSPPQAGLYNEQFF.